This TCR beta chain was profiled in a study of neoadjuvant anti-PD-1 for oral cavity cancer (dated by TCRdb to the early 2020s). General notes on the study: Before curative-intent surgical resection, most patients were given three to four biweekly doses of nivolumab at 3 mg/kg. Patients who did not progress were given a fourth nivolumab dose at about day 43 and had definitive surgical resection on days 50-56. There were about a dozen patients in the parent correlative cohort, and the response rate was less than 40%. Under RECIST 1.1, patients with complete response, partial response or stable disease were classed as responders, and patients with progression were classed as non-responders. Overall study outcomes, separate from this receptor: Larger post-treatment sizes of preexisting intratumoral clones correlated with greater tumor shrinkage, suggesting expansion of preexisting clones contributed to response. The TCR analyses had only three patients in each response group, and the authors called for validation in larger cohorts. Higher pretreatment blood TCRbeta clonality and lower post-treatment tumor TCRbeta clonality were correlated with higher pretreatment blood Treg/Th17 ratios.

From its cysteine to its phenylalanine, the CDR3 spans 13 amino acids. Only the CDR3 DNA is retained, 39 bases long and in frame from the first base. CDR1 GTSNPN and CDR2 SVGIG are derived from the germline V gene (reference sequence). V lost 2 bases and J lost 4 bases; the stretch between them is 11 bases long. What this sample's time point label stands for: before neoadjuvant nivolumab. Patients had been newly diagnosed with stage II-IVA oral cavity squamous cell carcinoma, and no prior systemic or radiation treatment had been given to the patients. The cohort was composed of patients with HPV-negative, locally advanced oral cavity squamous cell carcinoma. The samples were obtained from a longitudinal correlative study of a single-arm phase II trial testing neoadjuvant nivolumab in oral cavity squamous cell carcinoma. Subject-matched pre- and post-treatment PBMCs and tumors from three responders and three non-responders were subjected to genomic DNA-based TCRbeta sequencing. Genomic DNA was isolated from tumor tissue using the Maxwell RSC DNA from Tissue kit.

For survey sequencing, tumor libraries mostly used roughly 4.8 ug of input genomic DNA, with two replicates for each sample. Following the manufacturer's instructions, the team built TCRbeta libraries using the immunoSEQ hsTCRbeta kit. The completed libraries were mixed into a single pool at 3 nM, then sequenced with an Illumina NovaSeq 6000 S4 flow cell. The paper's data handling went like this. The immunoSEQ Analyzer was used for raw data preprocessing and quality control. The analysis was limited to productive rearrangements, and each clonotype was defined by a unique CDR3 amino acid sequence. Repertoire clonality was estimated as the Gini-Simpson index, which was calculated using the R package tcR. Gini indices were compared with Student's t test, and associations with tumor size change were assessed by Pearson correlation. The table comes from immuneACCESS by way of TCRdb, which keeps in-frame sequences with V and J called. Part of the clones is missing from these tables; in studies checked, under half for an unresolved V gene and the rest for unknown reasons. That table supplies the V and J calls and clone size; D and trimming were determined from the DNA. For this sample the table gives some 12,000 clones, of which roughly 60% were detected only once. 6.8% of the sample goes to the ten largest clones.

A note on this clone: The antigen it binds to is not known. No base quality information exists; no much larger clone differs at one position.

The V and J genes are TRBV30 and TRBJ1-1; TRBD1 is possibly the D segment (6 matching bases). The sequencing used tumor tissue, collected before nivolumab (anti-PD-1) treatment. The origin of this receptor is a person between 35 and 79 years old with oral cavity squamous cell carcinoma. The donor label of this sample is uncertain. The CDR3 sequence is CAWSSTGSTEAFF. The DNA reads TGTGCCTGGAGTTCCACAGGGTCCACTGAAGCTTTCTTT.